These T cell receptor beta chains were read from a single sample in a study of metastatic and nonmetastatic thyroid tumors. Using MiXCR, TCRdb re-called clones from the PCR reads. The sample includes tens of thousands of clones, roughly 15% of them seen just once. Sequenced sample: blood. The receptor source for this set is a female donor with papillary thyroid cancer or a benign thyroid nodule (not recorded which). Some clones in this sample may be carry-over from other donors' samples. Each CDR3 is given with its conserved first and last residue. Fields, in order: clone size, D gene, J gene, V gene, CDR3 protein, CDR3 DNA. D genes are given only for firm matches. A row's size may be missing; if present it is once, few, many or a size class.

abundance: -
d_gene: -
j_gene: TRBJ2-5
v_gene: TRBV7-6
CDR3aa: CASSFGGSEETQYF
CDR3nt: TGTGCCAGCAGCTTCGGGGGCTCGGAAGAGACCCAGTACTTC

abundance: many
d_gene: -
j_gene: TRBJ2-1
v_gene: TRBV11-2
CDR3aa: CASSVLGGGGGDNEQFF
CDR3nt: TGTGCCAGCAGCGTATTAGGAGGTGGTGGTGGTGACAATGAGCAGTTCTTC

abundance: -
d_gene: TRBD2
j_gene: TRBJ2-7
v_gene: TRBV19
CDR3aa: CASSIPNSGRASYEQYF
CDR3nt: TGTGCCAGTAGTATCCCGAATAGCGGGAGAGCATCCTACGAGCAGTACTTC

abundance: many
d_gene: -
j_gene: TRBJ2-1
v_gene: TRBV28
CDR3aa: CASSLRSDLFF
CDR3nt: TGTGCCAGCAGTTTACGATCCGATTTGTTCTTC

abundance: once
d_gene: TRBD1
j_gene: TRBJ2-2
v_gene: TRBV20-1
CDR3aa: CSASVTEGAANTGELFF
CDR3nt: TGCAGTGCTAGCGTCACAGAGGGGGCAGCGAACACCGGGGAGCTGTTTTTT

abundance: many
d_gene: TRBD2
j_gene: TRBJ2-5
v_gene: TRBV18
CDR3aa: CASSPGLAGSEETQYF
CDR3nt: TGTGCCAGCTCACCTGGACTAGCGGGTAGCGAAGAGACCCAGTACTTC

abundance: once
d_gene: TRBD2
j_gene: TRBJ2-2
v_gene: TRBV2
CDR3aa: CASSGGAGVTRGELFF
CDR3nt: TGTGCCAGCAGTGGAGGGGCGGGAGTAACGCGCGGGGAGCTGTTTTTT

abundance: medium-sized
d_gene: -
j_gene: TRBJ2-7
v_gene: TRBV27
CDR3aa: CASGEEQYF
CDR3nt: TGTGCCAGCGGTGAAGAGCAGTACTTC

abundance: -
d_gene: -
j_gene: TRBJ1-2
v_gene: TRBV2
CDR3aa: CASSAQGYYGYTF
CDR3nt: TGTGCCAGCAGTGCTCAGGGTTACTATGGCTACACCTTC

abundance: -
d_gene: -
j_gene: TRBJ1-3
v_gene: TRBV5-1
CDR3aa: CASSLGTNSGNTIYF
CDR3nt: TGCGCCAGCAGCTTGGGGACAAACTCTGGAAACACCATATATTTT

abundance: many
d_gene: TRBD2
j_gene: TRBJ2-1
v_gene: TRBV25-1
CDR3aa: CASRDERESRSYNEQFF
CDR3nt: TGTGCCAGCAGGGACGAGCGGGAGTCCCGATCCTACAATGAGCAGTTCTTC

abundance: medium-sized
d_gene: TRBD1
j_gene: TRBJ2-7
v_gene: TRBV28
CDR3aa: CASSSASGTDHPYEQYF
CDR3nt: TGTGCCAGCAGCTCAGCTTCCGGGACAGACCATCCTTACGAGCAGTACTTC

abundance: many
d_gene: -
j_gene: TRBJ1-1
v_gene: TRBV29-1
CDR3aa: CSVDWGTAEAFF
CDR3nt: TGCAGCGTTGACTGGGGGACGGCTGAAGCTTTCTTT

abundance: many
d_gene: -
j_gene: TRBJ1-2
v_gene: TRBV5-1
CDR3aa: CASSLEGQPFNGYTF
CDR3nt: TGCGCCAGCAGCTTGGAAGGACAGCCTTTCAATGGCTACACCTTC

abundance: many
d_gene: TRBD1
j_gene: TRBJ1-5
v_gene: TRBV4-3
CDR3aa: CASSPKGRGRVFGNQPQHF
CDR3nt: TGCGCCAGCAGCCCTAAAGGCAGGGGGCGGGTCTTCGGCAATCAGCCCCAGCATTTT

abundance: few
d_gene: -
j_gene: TRBJ1-2
v_gene: TRBV13
CDR3aa: CASILGDRQMGGYAF
CDR3nt: -

abundance: -
d_gene: -
j_gene: TRBJ2-5
v_gene: TRBV2
CDR3aa: CASRARTGGEETQYF
CDR3nt: TGTGCCAGCAGGGCCAGGACAGGAGGGGAAGAGACCCAGTACTTC

abundance: -
d_gene: TRBD2
j_gene: TRBJ2-2
v_gene: TRBV12-3/TRBV12-4
CDR3aa: CASSLGGASGNTGELFF
CDR3nt: TGTGCCAGCAGTTTGGGGGGTGCTAGCGGGAACACCGGGGAGCTGTTTTTT

abundance: medium-sized
d_gene: -
j_gene: TRBJ2-7
v_gene: TRBV6-1
CDR3aa: CASSPRQPPYEQYF
CDR3nt: TGTGCCAGCAGTCCCCGACAACCTCCCTACGAGCAGTACTTC

abundance: -
d_gene: TRBD2
j_gene: TRBJ2-6
v_gene: TRBV11-1
CDR3aa: CASSLASGGGSTGANVLTF
CDR3nt: TGTGCCAGCAGCTTAGCCTCTGGTGGCGGGAGTACTGGGGCCAACGTCCTGACTTTC

abundance: -
d_gene: -
j_gene: TRBJ2-7
v_gene: TRBV2
CDR3aa: CASSLGVRRYEQYF
CDR3nt: TGTGCCAGCAGCTTGGGAGTTCGGCGCTACGAGCAGTACTTC

abundance: -
d_gene: -
j_gene: TRBJ2-1
v_gene: TRBV7-8
CDR3aa: CASSSRLANHNEQFF
CDR3nt: TGTGCCAGCAGCTCACGGCTGGCAAACCACAATGAGCAGTTCTTC

abundance: many
d_gene: -
j_gene: TRBJ2-1
v_gene: TRBV5-1
CDR3aa: CASSLIPSTDEQFF
CDR3nt: TGCGCCAGCAGCTTGATCCCTAGCACGGATGAGCAGTTCTTC

abundance: few
d_gene: TRBD2
j_gene: TRBJ2-1
v_gene: TRBV6-1
CDR3aa: CASSEGLADYNEQFF
CDR3nt: TGTGCCAGCAGTGAAGGACTAGCGGATTACAATGAGCAGTTCTTC

abundance: many
d_gene: TRBD2
j_gene: TRBJ2-7
v_gene: TRBV6-5
CDR3aa: CASSYSYNSGASSYEQYF
CDR3nt: TGTGCCAGCAGTTACTCCTACAACAGCGGGGCGAGCTCCTACGAGCAGTACTTC

abundance: -
d_gene: TRBD2
j_gene: TRBJ2-6
v_gene: TRBV15
CDR3aa: CATRRDSGSGANVRTF
CDR3nt: TGTGCCACCAGAAGAGATTCGGGGAGCGGGGCCAACGTCCGGACTTTC

abundance: medium-sized
d_gene: TRBD1
j_gene: TRBJ2-7
v_gene: TRBV6-1
CDR3aa: CASRPPGQGSEQYF
CDR3nt: TGTGCCAGCAGGCCTCCGGGACAGGGAAGCGAGCAGTACTTC

abundance: many
d_gene: -
j_gene: TRBJ1-5
v_gene: TRBV10-3
CDR3aa: CAISSTGNQPQHF
CDR3nt: TGTGCCATCAGTTCGACAGGTAATCAGCCCCAGCATTTT

abundance: many
d_gene: -
j_gene: TRBJ2-2
v_gene: TRBV3-1
CDR3aa: CATGGAHTGELFF
CDR3nt: TGTGCCACCGGAGGGGCCCACACCGGGGAGCTGTTTTTT

abundance: many
d_gene: -
j_gene: TRBJ2-7
v_gene: TRBV18
CDR3aa: CASSPLTDSGTYEQYF
CDR3nt: TGTGCCAGCTCACCACTCACGGACAGTGGGACCTACGAGCAGTACTTC

abundance: medium-sized
d_gene: TRBD1
j_gene: TRBJ2-2
v_gene: TRBV6-1
CDR3aa: CASSAGQGDSGELFF
CDR3nt: TGTGCCAGCAGTGCGGGACAGGGAGATTCCGGGGAGCTGTTTTTT

abundance: -
d_gene: -
j_gene: TRBJ1-2
v_gene: TRBV9
CDR3aa: CASSVGSHCYTF
CDR3nt: TGTGCCAGCAGCGTAGGAAGCCATTGCTACACCTTC

abundance: -
d_gene: -
j_gene: TRBJ2-5
v_gene: TRBV20-1
CDR3aa: CSARGRRGETQYF
CDR3nt: TGCAGTGCTAGAGGACGGAGGGGGGAGACCCAGTACTTC

abundance: few
d_gene: -
j_gene: TRBJ2-2
v_gene: TRBV12-3/TRBV12-4
CDR3aa: CASSFGGGTGELFF
CDR3nt: TGTGCCAGCAGTTTTGGTGGCGGGACCGGGGAGCTGTTTTTT

abundance: many
d_gene: TRBD2
j_gene: TRBJ2-3
v_gene: TRBV12-5
CDR3aa: CASGSGLAGGFKDTQYF
CDR3nt: TGTGCTAGTGGTTCCGGACTAGCGGGAGGTTTTAAAGATACGCAGTATTTT

abundance: -
d_gene: -
j_gene: TRBJ2-7
v_gene: TRBV6-2/TRBV6-3
CDR3aa: CASSYSISRVSEEQYF
CDR3nt: TGTGCCAGCAGTTACTCGATCAGTAGAGTTTCGGAGGAGCAGTACTTC

abundance: many
d_gene: TRBD2
j_gene: TRBJ2-3
v_gene: TRBV5-4
CDR3aa: CASSLGAGGSRDTQYF
CDR3nt: TGTGCCAGCAGCTTAGGGGCGGGAGGGTCCCGAGATACGCAGTATTTT

abundance: many
d_gene: -
j_gene: TRBJ2-2
v_gene: TRBV18
CDR3aa: CASSPDTGELFF
CDR3nt: TGTGCCAGCTCGCCTGACACCGGGGAGCTGTTTTTT

abundance: -
d_gene: -
j_gene: TRBJ2-7
v_gene: TRBV6-1
CDR3aa: CASSSRAESYEQYF
CDR3nt: TGTGCCAGCAGTTCAAGAGCGGAATCCTACGAGCAGTACTTC

abundance: few
d_gene: TRBD2
j_gene: TRBJ2-3
v_gene: TRBV6-1
CDR3aa: CASSSNWDYLWDTQYF
CDR3nt: TGTGCCAGCAGCTCTAATTGGGACTATTTATGGGATACTCAGTATTTT